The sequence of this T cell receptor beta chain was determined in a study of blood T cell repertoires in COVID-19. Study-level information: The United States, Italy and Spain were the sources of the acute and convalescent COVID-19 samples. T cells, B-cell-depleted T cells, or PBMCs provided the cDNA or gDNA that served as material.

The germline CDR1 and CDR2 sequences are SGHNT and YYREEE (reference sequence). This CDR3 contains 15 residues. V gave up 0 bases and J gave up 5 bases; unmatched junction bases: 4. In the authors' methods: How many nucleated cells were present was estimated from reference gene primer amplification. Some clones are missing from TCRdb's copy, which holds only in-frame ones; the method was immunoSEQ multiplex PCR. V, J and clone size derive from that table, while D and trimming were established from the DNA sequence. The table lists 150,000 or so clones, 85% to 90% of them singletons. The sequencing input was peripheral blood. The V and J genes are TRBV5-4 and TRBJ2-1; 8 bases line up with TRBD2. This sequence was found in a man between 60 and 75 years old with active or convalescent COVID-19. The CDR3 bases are TGTGCCAGCAGCTTGGGGGGCGGGGGGCACAATGAGCAGTTCTTC. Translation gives CASSLGGGGHNEQFF.